Listed below are T cell receptor beta chains from one sample, sequenced in a study of CD8+CD57+ T cells in acquired aplastic anemia. TCRdb processed the reads anew with MiXCR; each CDR3 protein has one entry. Here the sample spans about 150,000 distinct CDR3 sequences, about half being singletons. Sample: sorted CD4+, CD8+, or CD8+CD57+ T cells (not recorded which) from PBMCs. Source of these receptors: a human donor with aplastic anemia. CDR3s include the opening cysteine and the closing phenylalanine or tryptophan. D genes are given only for firm matches. Not every row has a clone size; where given, it reads once, few, many or a size class.

j_call: TRBJ1-2
d_call: -
v_call: TRBV25-1
clone_size: few
cdr3_nt: TGTGCCAGCGAGTCGGGACACTATGGCTACACCTTC
cdr3_aa: CASESGHYGYTF

j_call: TRBJ2-3
d_call: TRBD2
v_call: TRBV9
clone_size: many
cdr3_nt: TGTGCCAGCAGCATTACTAGCGGGCTCACAGATACGCAGTATTTT
cdr3_aa: CASSITSGLTDTQYF

j_call: TRBJ1-5
d_call: -
v_call: TRBV20-1
clone_size: -
cdr3_nt: TGCAGTGCCAGGGATAGCAATCAGCCCCAGCATTTT
cdr3_aa: CSARDSNQPQHF

j_call: TRBJ1-5
d_call: -
v_call: TRBV6-1
clone_size: -
cdr3_nt: TGTGCCAGCAGGTTTGGTCGGCAGGGTGGAAATCAGCCCCAGCATTTT
cdr3_aa: CASRFGRQGGNQPQHF

j_call: TRBJ1-2
d_call: -
v_call: TRBV12-5
clone_size: many
cdr3_nt: TGTGCTAGTGGTTCCAGCCCCGGACCCCGCTATGGCTACACCTTC
cdr3_aa: CASGSSPGPRYGYTF

j_call: TRBJ1-4
d_call: -
v_call: TRBV5-1
clone_size: few
cdr3_nt: TGCGCCTGCAGCTTGGCAACTAATGAAAAACTGTTTTTT
cdr3_aa: CACSLATNEKLFF

j_call: TRBJ1-5
d_call: -
v_call: TRBV7-3
clone_size: -
cdr3_nt: TGTGCCAGCAGCTTAAGGGTTGAGATCCTTCCGAACGACAGCAATCAGCCCCAGCATTTT
cdr3_aa: CASSLRVEILPNDSNQPQHF

j_call: TRBJ1-2
d_call: -
v_call: TRBV20-1
clone_size: once
cdr3_nt: TGCAGTGCGGTTCTCAGGGGCTCAAACTATGGCTACACCTTC
cdr3_aa: CSAVLRGSNYGYTF

j_call: TRBJ2-1
d_call: TRBD2
v_call: TRBV20-1
clone_size: many
cdr3_nt: TGCAGTGCTAGAGAACGCCGGGCGGGAGGGCTAAATGAGCAGTTCTTC
cdr3_aa: CSARERRAGGLNEQFF

j_call: TRBJ2-5
d_call: -
v_call: TRBV7-9
clone_size: few
cdr3_nt: TGTGCCAGCAGCACTAGGGCGGAGACCCAGTACTTC
cdr3_aa: CASSTRAETQYF

j_call: TRBJ2-5
d_call: -
v_call: TRBV24-1
clone_size: -
cdr3_nt: TGTGCCACCAGTGAACCGGACAGTGAGACCCAGTACTTC
cdr3_aa: CATSEPDSETQYF

j_call: TRBJ2-3
d_call: -
v_call: TRBV2
clone_size: many
cdr3_nt: TGTGCCAGCAGTGGCTACAGGGCAGATACGCAGTATTTT
cdr3_aa: CASSGYRADTQYF

j_call: TRBJ2-3
d_call: -
v_call: TRBV9
clone_size: many
cdr3_nt: TGTGCCAGCAGCGTAGAGCGGAGCGGTGATACGCAGTATTTT
cdr3_aa: CASSVERSGDTQYF

j_call: TRBJ1-1
d_call: -
v_call: TRBV7-9
clone_size: -
cdr3_nt: TGCGCCAGCAGCTTAGTCGTTGGAGGTTACACTGAAGCTTTCTTT
cdr3_aa: CASSLVVGGYTEAFF

j_call: TRBJ2-2
d_call: TRBD1
v_call: TRBV19
clone_size: -
cdr3_nt: TGTGCCAGCGGGACAGGGGTAACCGGGGAGCTGTTTTTT
cdr3_aa: CASGTGVTGELFF

j_call: TRBJ2-1
d_call: TRBD1
v_call: TRBV5-4
clone_size: -
cdr3_nt: TGTGCCAGCAGCTTGCCTAGGACAGGGTCGGACAATGAGCAGTTCTTC
cdr3_aa: CASSLPRTGSDNEQFF

j_call: TRBJ2-1
d_call: TRBD2
v_call: TRBV7-3
clone_size: -
cdr3_nt: TGTGCCAGCAGCAGGACTAGCGGGGACAATGAGCAGTTCTTC
cdr3_aa: CASSRTSGDNEQFF

j_call: TRBJ1-2
d_call: -
v_call: TRBV9
clone_size: few
cdr3_nt: TGTGCCAGCAGGGAGGACGGGACGTCATATGGCTACACCTTC
cdr3_aa: CASREDGTSYGYTF

j_call: TRBJ1-3
d_call: -
v_call: TRBV9
clone_size: many
cdr3_nt: TGTGCCAGCAGCGTAGGTGGAATTGGAAACACCATATATTTT
cdr3_aa: CASSVGGIGNTIYF

j_call: TRBJ2-5
d_call: TRBD2
v_call: TRBV25-1
clone_size: -
cdr3_nt: TGTGCCAGCAGCCAAGTGATCCGCGGGGGGCCGCAAGAGACCCAGTACTTC
cdr3_aa: CASSQVIRGGPQETQYF

j_call: TRBJ2-5
d_call: TRBD2
v_call: TRBV7-7
clone_size: many
cdr3_nt: TGTGCCAGCAGCACCGGACTAGTTACTCAAGAGACCCAGTACTTC
cdr3_aa: CASSTGLVTQETQYF

j_call: TRBJ1-1
d_call: -
v_call: TRBV6-5
clone_size: -
cdr3_nt: TGTGCCGGCAGCGCCCCACACTCTCTGGCTGAAGCTTTCTTT
cdr3_aa: CAGSAPHSLAEAFF

j_call: TRBJ1-1
d_call: TRBD1
v_call: TRBV20-1
clone_size: many
cdr3_nt: TGCAGTGCGGGGAACCCGGGACAGGGGAACACTGAAGCTTTCTTT
cdr3_aa: CSAGNPGQGNTEAFF

j_call: TRBJ2-3
d_call: TRBD2
v_call: TRBV7-2
clone_size: -
cdr3_nt: TGTGCCAGCAGGCGGGGGGGCGCCACAGATACGCAGTATTTT
cdr3_aa: CASRRGGATDTQYF

j_call: TRBJ2-3
d_call: TRBD2
v_call: TRBV12-3/TRBV12-4
clone_size: many
cdr3_nt: TGTGCCAGCAGTAAACGGACTAGCGGGGCAACAGATACGCAGTATTTT
cdr3_aa: CASSKRTSGATDTQYF

j_call: TRBJ1-2
d_call: -
v_call: TRBV15
clone_size: -
cdr3_nt: TGTGCCACCGAGGACAAGGCCTATGGCTACACCTTC
cdr3_aa: CATEDKAYGYTF

j_call: TRBJ2-3
d_call: -
v_call: TRBV15
clone_size: few
cdr3_nt: TGTGCCACCAGCAGGACAGCCAAAGCAGGCACAGATACGCAGTATTTT
cdr3_aa: CATSRTAKAGTDTQYF

j_call: TRBJ2-5
d_call: TRBD2
v_call: TRBV6-1
clone_size: few
cdr3_nt: TGTGCCAGCAGTCTGTCCGGGACTAGCGGGGGAAGGAAAGAGACCCAGTACTTC
cdr3_aa: CASSLSGTSGGRKETQYF

j_call: TRBJ2-3
d_call: TRBD2
v_call: TRBV11-2
clone_size: -
cdr3_nt: TGTGCCAGCAGCCAGCTGTCTAGCGGGGGGATAACAGATACGCAGTATTTT
cdr3_aa: CASSQLSSGGITDTQYF

j_call: TRBJ2-7
d_call: -
v_call: TRBV20-1
clone_size: many
cdr3_nt: TGCAGTGCCATCTCGCACTGGCAGGGAGAGACCTACGAGCAGTACTTC
cdr3_aa: CSAISHWQGETYEQYF

j_call: TRBJ2-5
d_call: TRBD2
v_call: TRBV9
clone_size: -
cdr3_nt: TGTGCCAGCTCACCACTAGCGGGGCCTCAAGAGACCCAGTACTTC
cdr3_aa: CASSPLAGPQETQYF

j_call: TRBJ2-5
d_call: TRBD1
v_call: TRBV20-1
clone_size: -
cdr3_nt: TGCAGTGCTAGACAGGGGGCGCGGGAGACCCAGTACTTC
cdr3_aa: CSARQGARETQYF

j_call: TRBJ2-3
d_call: -
v_call: TRBV15
clone_size: few
cdr3_nt: TGTGCCACCAGCAGAGATGGGAGGGGGGATACGCAGTATTTT
cdr3_aa: CATSRDGRGDTQYF

j_call: TRBJ2-3
d_call: -
v_call: TRBV29-1
clone_size: -
cdr3_nt: TGCAGCGTGACGGCCCGGGACACGAACCCCACAGATACGCAGTATTTT
cdr3_aa: CSVTARDTNPTDTQYF

j_call: TRBJ2-1
d_call: TRBD1
v_call: TRBV20-1
clone_size: many
cdr3_nt: TGCAGTGCATCACCCGGGACAGGCTACAATGAGCAGTTCTTC
cdr3_aa: CSASPGTGYNEQFF

j_call: TRBJ1-6
d_call: -
v_call: TRBV6-1
clone_size: -
cdr3_nt: TGTGCCAGCAGCTTAGAGGTTAATTCACCCCTCCACTTT
cdr3_aa: CASSLEVNSPLHF

j_call: TRBJ1-2
d_call: -
v_call: TRBV6-2/TRBV6-3
clone_size: many
cdr3_nt: TGTGCCAGCAGTTACGGACAGTCCTGGGGCTACACCTTC
cdr3_aa: CASSYGQSWGYTF

j_call: TRBJ1-2
d_call: -
v_call: TRBV6-2/TRBV6-3
clone_size: many
cdr3_nt: TGTGCCAGCCGGGACGGGGGTTATGGCTACACCTTC
cdr3_aa: CASRDGGYGYTF

j_call: TRBJ1-3
d_call: -
v_call: TRBV6-1
clone_size: few
cdr3_nt: TGTGCCACCATCCGGGGGACGAACTCTGGAAACACCATATATTTT
cdr3_aa: CATIRGTNSGNTIYF

j_call: TRBJ2-1
d_call: -
v_call: TRBV7-9
clone_size: many
cdr3_nt: TGTGCCAGCAGCATCCTGGGGCGGGCGAGCTCCTACAATGAGCAGTTCTTC
cdr3_aa: CASSILGRASSYNEQFF

j_call: TRBJ2-5
d_call: -
v_call: TRBV10-3
clone_size: -
cdr3_nt: TGTGCCACCAATGGAAGGGGAGAGACCCAGTACTTC
cdr3_aa: CATNGRGETQYF

j_call: TRBJ1-4
d_call: -
v_call: TRBV29-1
clone_size: -
cdr3_nt: TGCAGCGCTCAGGGGTGGGGAACTAATGAAAAACTGTTTTTT
cdr3_aa: CSAQGWGTNEKLFF

j_call: TRBJ2-1
d_call: -
v_call: TRBV20-1
clone_size: many
cdr3_nt: TGCAGTGCTAGTCTCAGCGGAGCCTACAATGAGCAGTTCTTC
cdr3_aa: CSASLSGAYNEQFF

j_call: TRBJ2-7
d_call: TRBD1
v_call: TRBV10-3
clone_size: -
cdr3_nt: TGTGCCATGACGAGGGGGCTCAACACCTACGAGCAGTACTTC
cdr3_aa: CAMTRGLNTYEQYF

j_call: TRBJ1-1
d_call: -
v_call: TRBV5-8
clone_size: many
cdr3_nt: TGTGCCAGCAGCTTGGTGGGGGCCCCGAACACTGAAGCTTTCTTT
cdr3_aa: CASSLVGAPNTEAFF